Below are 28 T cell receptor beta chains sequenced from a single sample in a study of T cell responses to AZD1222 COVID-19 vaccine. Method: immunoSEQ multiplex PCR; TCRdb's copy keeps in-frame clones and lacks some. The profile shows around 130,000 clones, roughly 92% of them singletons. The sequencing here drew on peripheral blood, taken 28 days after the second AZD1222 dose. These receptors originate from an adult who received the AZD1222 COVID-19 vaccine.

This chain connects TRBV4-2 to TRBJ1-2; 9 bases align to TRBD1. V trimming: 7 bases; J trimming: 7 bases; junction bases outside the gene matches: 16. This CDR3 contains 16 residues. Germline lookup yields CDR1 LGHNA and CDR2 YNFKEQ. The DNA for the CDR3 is TGTGCCAGCAACCCCCGAGGGGGACAGGGTTCAGGTGGCTACACCTTC. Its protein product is CASNPRGGQGSGGYTF.

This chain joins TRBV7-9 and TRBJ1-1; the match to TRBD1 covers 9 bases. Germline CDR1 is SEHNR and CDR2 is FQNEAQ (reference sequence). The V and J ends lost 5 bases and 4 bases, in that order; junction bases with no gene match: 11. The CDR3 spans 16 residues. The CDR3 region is CASSLPGQGIPTEAFF. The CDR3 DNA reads TGTGCCAGCAGCCTTCCGGGACAGGGTATCCCCACTGAAGCTTTCTTT.

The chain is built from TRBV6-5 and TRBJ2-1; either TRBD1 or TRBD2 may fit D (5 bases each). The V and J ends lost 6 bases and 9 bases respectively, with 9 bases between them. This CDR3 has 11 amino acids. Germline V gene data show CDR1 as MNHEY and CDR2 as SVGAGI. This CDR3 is CASSPGAEQFF. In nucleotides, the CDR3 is TGTGCCAGCAGCCCCGGGGCTGAGCAGTTCTTC.

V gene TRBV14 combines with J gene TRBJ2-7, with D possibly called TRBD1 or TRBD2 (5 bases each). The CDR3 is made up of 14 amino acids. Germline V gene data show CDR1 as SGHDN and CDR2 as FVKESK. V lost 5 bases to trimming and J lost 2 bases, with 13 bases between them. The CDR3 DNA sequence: TGTGCCAGCAGCAACCGGGACGCAACCTACGAGCAGTACTTC. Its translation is CASSNRDATYEQYF.

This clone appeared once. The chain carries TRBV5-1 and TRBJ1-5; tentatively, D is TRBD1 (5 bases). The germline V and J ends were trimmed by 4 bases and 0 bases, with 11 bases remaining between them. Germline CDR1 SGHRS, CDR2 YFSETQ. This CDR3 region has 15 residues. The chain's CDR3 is CASSHDGHSNQPQHF. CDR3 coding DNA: TGCGCCAGCAGCCATGACGGACATAGCAATCAGCCCCAGCATTTT.

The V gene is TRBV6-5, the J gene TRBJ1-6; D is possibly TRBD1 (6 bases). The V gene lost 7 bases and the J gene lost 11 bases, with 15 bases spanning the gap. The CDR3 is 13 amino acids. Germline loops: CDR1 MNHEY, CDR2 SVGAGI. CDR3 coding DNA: TGTGCCAGCACTCTCGGGGGCCTGGCACCCCTCCACTTT. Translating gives CASTLGGLAPLHF.

CDR3 nucleotides: TGTGCCAGCAGCTTAGATCTAGGGTACGGCGGCTACACCTTC. The encoded protein is CASSLDLGYGGYTF. The chain employs TRBV11-2 and TRBJ1-2; D is unresolved. The CDR3 has 14 amino acids. V dropped 0 bases and J dropped 8 bases, with 13 bases sitting between them. CDR1 and CDR2 (germline): SGHAT, FQNNGV.

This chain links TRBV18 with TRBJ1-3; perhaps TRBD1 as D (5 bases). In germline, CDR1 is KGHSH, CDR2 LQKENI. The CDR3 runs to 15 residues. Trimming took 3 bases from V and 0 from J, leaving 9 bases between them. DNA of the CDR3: TGTGCCAGCTCACCGGGACTAACCTCTGGAAACACCATATATTTT. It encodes CASSPGLTSGNTIYF.

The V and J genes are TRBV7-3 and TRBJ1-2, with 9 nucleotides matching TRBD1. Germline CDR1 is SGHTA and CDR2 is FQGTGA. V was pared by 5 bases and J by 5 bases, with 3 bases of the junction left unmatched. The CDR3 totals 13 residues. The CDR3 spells CASSPGTGYGYTF. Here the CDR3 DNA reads TGTGCCAGCAGCCCAGGGACAGGGTATGGCTACACCTTC.

The CDR3 coding sequence is TGTGCCAGCAGTTTGCCATCAGGACAGCCCTACGAGCAGTACTTC. This gives the protein CASSLPSGQPYEQYF. The rearrangement uses TRBV28 and TRBJ2-7, with D maybe TRBD1 (6 bases). Trimming removed 3 bases at V and 2 bases at J, with 14 bases between. This CDR3 is 15 amino acids long. Germline V CDR1 and CDR2: MDHEN, SYDVKM.

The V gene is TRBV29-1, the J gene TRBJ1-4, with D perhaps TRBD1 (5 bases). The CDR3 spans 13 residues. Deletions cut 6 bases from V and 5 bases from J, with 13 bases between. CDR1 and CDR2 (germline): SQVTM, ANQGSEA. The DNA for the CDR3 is TGCAGCGTGGCGGACAACCCAAATGAAAAACTGTTTTTT. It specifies CSVADNPNEKLFF.

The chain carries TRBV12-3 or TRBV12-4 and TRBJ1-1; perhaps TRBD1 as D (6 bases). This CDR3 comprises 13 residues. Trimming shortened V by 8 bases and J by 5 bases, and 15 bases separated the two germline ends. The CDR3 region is CASSSGRGTEAFF. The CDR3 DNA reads TGTGCCAGCTCCTCAGGGAGGGGGACTGAAGCTTTCTTT.

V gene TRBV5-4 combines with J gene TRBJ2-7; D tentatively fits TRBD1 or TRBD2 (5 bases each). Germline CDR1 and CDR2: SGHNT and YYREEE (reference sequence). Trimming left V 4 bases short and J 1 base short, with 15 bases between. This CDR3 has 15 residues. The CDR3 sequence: CASSPLLGASYEQYF. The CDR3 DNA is TGTGCCAGCAGCCCGCTACTAGGGGCATCCTACGAGCAGTACTTC. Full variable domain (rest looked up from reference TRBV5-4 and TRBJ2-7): ETGVTQSPTHLIKTRGQQVTLRCSSQSGHNTVSWYQQALGQGPQFIFQYYREEENGRGNFPPRFSGLQFPNYSSELNVNALELDDSALYLCASSPLLGASYEQYFGPGTRLTVT.

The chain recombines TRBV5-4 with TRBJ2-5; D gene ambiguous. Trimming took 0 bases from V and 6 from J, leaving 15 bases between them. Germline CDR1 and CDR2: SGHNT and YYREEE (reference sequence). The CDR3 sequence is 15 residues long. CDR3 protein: CASSLGLEVLKTQYF. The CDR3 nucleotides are TGTGCCAGCAGCTTGGGCCTAGAAGTTTTGAAGACCCAGTACTTC.

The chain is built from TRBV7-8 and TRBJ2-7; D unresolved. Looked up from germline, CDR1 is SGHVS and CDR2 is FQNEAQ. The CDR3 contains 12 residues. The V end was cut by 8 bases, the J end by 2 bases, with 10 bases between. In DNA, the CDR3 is TGTGCCAGCCGGACGGCAGCCTACGAGCAGTACTTC. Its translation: CASRTAAYEQYF.

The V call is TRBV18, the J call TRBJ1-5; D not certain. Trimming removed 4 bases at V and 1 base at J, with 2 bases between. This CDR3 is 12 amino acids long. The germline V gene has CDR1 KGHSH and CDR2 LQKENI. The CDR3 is CASSQSNQPQHF. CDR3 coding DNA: TGTGCCAGCTCACAAAGCAATCAGCCCCAGCATTTT.

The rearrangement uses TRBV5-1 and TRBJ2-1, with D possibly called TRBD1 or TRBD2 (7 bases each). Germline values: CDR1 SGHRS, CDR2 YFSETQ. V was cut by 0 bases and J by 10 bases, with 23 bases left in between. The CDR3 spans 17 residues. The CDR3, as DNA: TGCGCCAGCAGCTTGGCCAAGGGGGCGGGAGTTCCACAGGAGCAGTTCTTC. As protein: CASSLAKGAGVPQEQFF.

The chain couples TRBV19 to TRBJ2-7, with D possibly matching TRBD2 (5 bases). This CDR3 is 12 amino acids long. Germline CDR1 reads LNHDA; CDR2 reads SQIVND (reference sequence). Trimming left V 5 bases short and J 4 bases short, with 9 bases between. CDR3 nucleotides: TGTGCCAGTAGTGCGGGTTTGTACGAGCAGTACTTC. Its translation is CASSAGLYEQYF.

As DNA, the CDR3 is TGTGCCAGCAGTTCGCTAGCGGGGACGAGGTATGAGCAGTTCTTC. It yields the protein CASSSLAGTRYEQFF. The chain links TRBV27 to TRBJ2-1; 9 nucleotides match TRBD2. J was trimmed by 8 bases and V by 4 bases; bases with no gene match: 9. The CDR3 runs 15 residues. CDR1 and CDR2 from the germline V gene are MNHEY and SMNVEV (reference sequence).

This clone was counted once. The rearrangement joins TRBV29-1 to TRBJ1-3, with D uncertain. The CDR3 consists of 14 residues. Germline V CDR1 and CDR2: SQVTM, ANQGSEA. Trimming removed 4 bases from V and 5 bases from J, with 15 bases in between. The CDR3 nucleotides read TGCAGCGTTGTCGGAGCGGGTAGCAGAAACACCATATATTTT. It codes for CSVVGAGSRNTIYF. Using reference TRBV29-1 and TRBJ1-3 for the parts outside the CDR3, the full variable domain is SAVISQKPSRDICQRGTSLTIQCQVDSQVTMMFWYRQQPGQSLTLIATANQGSEATYESGFVIDKFPISRPNLTFSTLTVSNMSPEDSSIYLCSVVGAGSRNTIYFGEGSWLTVV.

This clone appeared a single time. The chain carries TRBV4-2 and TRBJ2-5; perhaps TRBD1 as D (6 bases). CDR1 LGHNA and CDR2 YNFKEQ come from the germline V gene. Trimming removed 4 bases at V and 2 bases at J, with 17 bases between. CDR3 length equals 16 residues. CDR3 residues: CASSLYTQGPQETQYF. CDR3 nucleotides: TGTGCCAGCAGCCTATATACACAGGGACCACAAGAGACCCAGTACTTC.

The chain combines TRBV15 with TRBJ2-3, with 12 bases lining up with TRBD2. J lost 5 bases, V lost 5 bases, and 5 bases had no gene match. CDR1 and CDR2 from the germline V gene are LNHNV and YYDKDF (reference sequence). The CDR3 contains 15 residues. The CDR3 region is CATSQTSGGQDTQYF. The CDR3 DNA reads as TGTGCCACCAGCCAGACTAGCGGGGGTCAAGATACGCAGTATTTT.

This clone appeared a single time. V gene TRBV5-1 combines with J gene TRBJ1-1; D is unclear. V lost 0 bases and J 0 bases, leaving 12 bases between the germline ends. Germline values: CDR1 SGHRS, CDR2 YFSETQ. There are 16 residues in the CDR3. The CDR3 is CASSLAPAGVNTEAFF. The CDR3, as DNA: TGCGCCAGCAGCTTGGCCCCGGCAGGAGTGAACACTGAAGCTTTCTTT.

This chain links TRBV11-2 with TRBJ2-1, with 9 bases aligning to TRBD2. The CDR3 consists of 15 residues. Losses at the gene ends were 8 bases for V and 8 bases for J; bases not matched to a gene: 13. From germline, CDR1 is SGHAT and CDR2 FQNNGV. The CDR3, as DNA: TGTGCCAGCCGCTCCAGAGATAGCGGGAGTGATGAGCAGTTCTTC. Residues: CASRSRDSGSDEQFF.

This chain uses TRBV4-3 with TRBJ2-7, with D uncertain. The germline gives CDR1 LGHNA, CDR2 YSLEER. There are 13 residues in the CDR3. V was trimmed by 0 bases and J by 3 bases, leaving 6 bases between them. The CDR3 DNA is TGCGCCAGCAGCCAAGATTTTAACTACGAGCAGTACTTC. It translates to CASSQDFNYEQYF.

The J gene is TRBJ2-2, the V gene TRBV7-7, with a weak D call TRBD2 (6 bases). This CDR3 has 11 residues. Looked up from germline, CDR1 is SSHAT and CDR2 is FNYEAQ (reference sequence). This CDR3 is CASGTTGELFF. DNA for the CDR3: TGTGCTAGCGGAACCACCGGGGAGCTGTTTTTT.

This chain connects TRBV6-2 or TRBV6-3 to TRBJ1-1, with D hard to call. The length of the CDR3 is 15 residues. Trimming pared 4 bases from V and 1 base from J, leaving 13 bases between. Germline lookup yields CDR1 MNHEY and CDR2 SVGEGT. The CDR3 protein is CASSSLRRENTEAFF. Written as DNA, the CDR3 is TGTGCCAGCAGTTCCCTTCGACGGGAGAACACTGAAGCTTTCTTT.

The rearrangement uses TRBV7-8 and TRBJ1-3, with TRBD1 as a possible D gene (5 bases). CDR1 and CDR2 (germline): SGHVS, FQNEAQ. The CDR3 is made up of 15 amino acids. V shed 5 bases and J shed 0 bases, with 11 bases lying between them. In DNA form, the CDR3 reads TGTGCCAGCAGCCTAACAGGTTCCTCTGGAAACACCATATATTTT. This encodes CASSLTGSSGNTIYF. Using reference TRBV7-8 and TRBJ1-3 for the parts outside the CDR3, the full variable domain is GAGVSQSPRYKVAKRGQDVALRCDPISGHVSLFWYQQALGQGPEFLTYFQNEAQLDKSGLPSDRFFAERPEGSVSTLKIQRTQQEDSAVYLCASSLTGSSGNTIYFGEGSWLTVV.